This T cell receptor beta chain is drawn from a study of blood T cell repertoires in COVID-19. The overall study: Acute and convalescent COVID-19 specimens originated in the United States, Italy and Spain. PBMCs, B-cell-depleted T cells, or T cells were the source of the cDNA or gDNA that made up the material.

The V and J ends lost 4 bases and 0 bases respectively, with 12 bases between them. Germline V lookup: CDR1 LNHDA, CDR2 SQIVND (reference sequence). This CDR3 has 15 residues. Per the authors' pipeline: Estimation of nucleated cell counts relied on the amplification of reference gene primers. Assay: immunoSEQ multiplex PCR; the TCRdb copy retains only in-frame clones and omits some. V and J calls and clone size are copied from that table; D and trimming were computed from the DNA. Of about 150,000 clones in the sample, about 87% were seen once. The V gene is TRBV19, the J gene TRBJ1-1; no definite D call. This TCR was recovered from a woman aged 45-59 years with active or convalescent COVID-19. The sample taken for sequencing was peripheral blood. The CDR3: CASSRPAGVNTEAFF. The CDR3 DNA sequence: TGTGCCAGTAGTAGGCCAGCGGGTGTGAACACTGAAGCTTTCTTT.